The T cell receptor (beta chain) under discussion was sequenced for a study of blood T cell repertoires in COVID-19. Trimming took 3 bases from V and 6 from J, leaving 9 bases between them. The CDR3 sequence is 13 residues long. Germline V gene lookup returns CDR1 SGHRS and CDR2 YFSETQ. Original processing methods: Reference gene primer amplification gave estimated nucleated cell counts. The assay was immunoSEQ multiplex PCR, and TCRdb's table has in-frame clones only and misses some. V, J and clone size are those of that table, while D and trimming were read from the DNA. The sample gives around 99,000 clones, about 80% of which show up once; around 6.7% is in the top ten.

The TCR originated in a woman between 45 and 65 years old with acute or convalescent COVID-19. V and J are TRBV5-1 and TRBJ2-2, with D possibly TRBD1 on 6 matching bases. Material for sequencing was peripheral blood. CDR3 DNA sequence: TGCGCCAGCAGCTCACAGGGTCCCGGGGAGCTGTTTTTT. It translates to CASSSQGPGELFF.